This T cell receptor beta chain was retrieved from a study of blood T cell repertoires in COVID-19. Overall study context: The analysed material was cDNA or gDNA that came from T cells, B-cell-depleted T cells, or PBMCs.

CDR3 length equals 15 residues. V lost 0 bases, J lost 2 bases, and 9 bases lay in between. The germline V gene encodes CDR1 SGDLS and CDR2 YYNGEE. In the authors' methods: By means of reference gene primer amplification, nucleated cell counts were estimated. Repertoires were generated with immunoSEQ multiplex PCR, while TCRdb's copy carries only in-frame clones and drops some. V, J and clone size were drawn from that table, and D and trimming were deduced from the DNA. The sample gives approximately 150,000 clones, over 80% of which show up once; less than 2% is in the top ten. The receptor comes from a woman between 45 and 65 years old with acute or convalescent COVID-19. Input material: peripheral blood. The chain is built from TRBV9 and TRBJ1-3; a weak D match, TRBD1 (6 bases). CDR3 amino acids: CASSVAAGAGNTIYF. DNA for the CDR3: TGTGCCAGCAGCGTAGCCGCAGGGGCTGGAAACACCATATATTTT.